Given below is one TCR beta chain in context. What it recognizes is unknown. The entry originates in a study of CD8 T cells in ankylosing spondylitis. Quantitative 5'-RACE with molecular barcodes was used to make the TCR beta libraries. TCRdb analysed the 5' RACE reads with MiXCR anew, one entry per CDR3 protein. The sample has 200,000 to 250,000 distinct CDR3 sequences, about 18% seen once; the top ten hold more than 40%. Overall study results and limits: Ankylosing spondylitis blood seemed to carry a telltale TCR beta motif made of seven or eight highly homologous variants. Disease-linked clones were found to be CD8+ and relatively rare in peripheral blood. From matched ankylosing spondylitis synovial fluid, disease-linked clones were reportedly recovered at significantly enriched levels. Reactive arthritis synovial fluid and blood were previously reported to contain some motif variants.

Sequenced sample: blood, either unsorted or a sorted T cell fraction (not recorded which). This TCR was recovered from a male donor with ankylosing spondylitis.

The CDR3, as DNA: TGTGCCAGCAGAGCCGGGGCAAGCTCCTACAATGAGCAGTTCTTC. Translated, it gives CASRAGASSYNEQFF. The chain is built from TRBV9 and TRBJ2-1, with D perhaps matching TRBD1 or TRBD2 (5 bases each). This CDR3 has 15 amino acids. Trimming removed 5 bases at V and 0 bases at J, with 12 bases between. CDR1 and CDR2 (germline): SGDLS, YYNGEE.